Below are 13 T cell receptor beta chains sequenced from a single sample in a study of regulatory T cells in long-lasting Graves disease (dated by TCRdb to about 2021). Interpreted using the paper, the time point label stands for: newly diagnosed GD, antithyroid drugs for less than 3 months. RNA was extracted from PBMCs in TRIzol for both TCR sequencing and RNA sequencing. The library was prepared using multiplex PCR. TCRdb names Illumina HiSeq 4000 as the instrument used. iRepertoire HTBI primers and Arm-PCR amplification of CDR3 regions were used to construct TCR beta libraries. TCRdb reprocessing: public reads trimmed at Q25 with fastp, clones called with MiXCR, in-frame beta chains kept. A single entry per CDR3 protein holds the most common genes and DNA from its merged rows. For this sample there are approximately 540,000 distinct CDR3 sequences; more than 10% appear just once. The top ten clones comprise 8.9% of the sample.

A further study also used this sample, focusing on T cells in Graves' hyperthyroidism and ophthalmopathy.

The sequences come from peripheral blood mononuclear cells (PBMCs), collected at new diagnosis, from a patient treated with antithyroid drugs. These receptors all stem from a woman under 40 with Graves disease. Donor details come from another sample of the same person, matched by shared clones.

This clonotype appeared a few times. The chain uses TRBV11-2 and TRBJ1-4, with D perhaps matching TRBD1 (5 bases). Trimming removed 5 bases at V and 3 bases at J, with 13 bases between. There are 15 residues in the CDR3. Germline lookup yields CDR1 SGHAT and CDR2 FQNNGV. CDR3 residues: CASSPPGGSNEKLFF. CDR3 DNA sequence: TGTGCCAGCAGCCCCCCGGGGGGATCTAATGAAAAACTGTTTTTT.

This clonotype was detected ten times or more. CDR3 protein: CASSRLAGRQETQYF. DNA for the CDR3: TGCGCCAGCAGTCGACTAGCGGGTCGGCAAGAGACCCAGTACTTC. The rearrangement links TRBV5-1 to TRBJ2-5, with 10 bases identical to TRBD2. The CDR3 has 15 amino acids. V shed 5 bases and J 2 bases; nucleotides not matched to a gene: 6. Germline CDR1 and CDR2: SGHRS and YFSETQ.

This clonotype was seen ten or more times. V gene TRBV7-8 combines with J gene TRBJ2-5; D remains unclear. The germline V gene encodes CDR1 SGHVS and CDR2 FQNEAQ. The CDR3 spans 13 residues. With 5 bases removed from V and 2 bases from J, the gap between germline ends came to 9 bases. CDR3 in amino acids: CASSRIIQETQYF. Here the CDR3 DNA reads TGTGCCAGCAGCCGAATTATTCAAGAGACCCAGTACTTC.

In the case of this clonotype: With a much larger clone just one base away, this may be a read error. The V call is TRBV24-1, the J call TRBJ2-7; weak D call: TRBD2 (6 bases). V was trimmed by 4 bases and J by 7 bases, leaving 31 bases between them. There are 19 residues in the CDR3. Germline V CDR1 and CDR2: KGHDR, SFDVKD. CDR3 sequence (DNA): TGTGCCACCAGTGAAGGATACCCCAACGAGGGGAGGACCTACAATGAGCAGTACTTC. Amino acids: CATSEGYPNEGRTYNEQYF.

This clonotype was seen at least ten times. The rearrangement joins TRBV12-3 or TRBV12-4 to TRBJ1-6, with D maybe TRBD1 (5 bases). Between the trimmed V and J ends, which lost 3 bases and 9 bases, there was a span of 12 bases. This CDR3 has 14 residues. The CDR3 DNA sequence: TGTGCCAGCAGTTTCAGGGCGTGGGGTTCACCCCTCCACTTT. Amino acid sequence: CASSFRAWGSPLHF.

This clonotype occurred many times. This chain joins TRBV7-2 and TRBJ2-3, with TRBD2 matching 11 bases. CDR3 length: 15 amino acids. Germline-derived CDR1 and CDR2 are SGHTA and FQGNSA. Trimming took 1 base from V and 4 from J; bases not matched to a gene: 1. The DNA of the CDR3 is TGTGCCAGCAGCTTAGAGGGACTAGCGGCAGATACGCAGTATTTT. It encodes CASSLEGLAADTQYF.

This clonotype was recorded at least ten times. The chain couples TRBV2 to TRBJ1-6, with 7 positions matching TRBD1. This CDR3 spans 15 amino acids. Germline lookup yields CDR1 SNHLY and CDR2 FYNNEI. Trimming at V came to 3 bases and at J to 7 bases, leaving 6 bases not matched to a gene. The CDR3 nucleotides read TGTGCCAGCAGTGAGAAGGGGGCCTGGAATTCACCCCTCCACTTT. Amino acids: CASSEKGAWNSPLHF.

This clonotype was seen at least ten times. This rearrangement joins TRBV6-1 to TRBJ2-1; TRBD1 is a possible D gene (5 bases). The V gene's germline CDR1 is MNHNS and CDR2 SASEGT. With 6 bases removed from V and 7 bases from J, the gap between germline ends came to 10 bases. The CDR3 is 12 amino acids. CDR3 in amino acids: CASSDRQNEQFF. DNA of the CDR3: TGTGCCAGCAGCGACAGACAGAATGAGCAGTTCTTC.

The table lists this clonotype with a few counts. CDR3 sequence (DNA): TGTGCCAGCAGTGAAGGGGGGGTAGGAGGGCTATACAATGAGCAGTTCTTC. It specifies CASSEGGVGGLYNEQFF. The chain uses TRBV6-2 or TRBV6-3 and TRBJ2-1; a weak D match, TRBD2 (7 bases). The CDR3 is made up of 17 amino acids. V lost 5 bases and J lost 4, with 21 bases in between. Looked up from germline, CDR1 is MNHEY and CDR2 is SVGEGT.

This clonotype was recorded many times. The CDR3 region is CASSPQGASYNEQFF. CDR3 coding DNA: TGTGCCAGCAGCCCACAGGGCGCTTCCTACAATGAGCAGTTCTTC. The J gene is TRBJ2-1, the V gene TRBV7-9, with a possible D match to TRBD1 (6 bases). CDR1 is SEHNR, CDR2 FQNEAQ, per germline (reference sequence). CDR3 size: 15 residues. Trimming cost V 5 bases and J 1 base, with 12 bases left between them. Filled out from reference TRBV7-9 and TRBJ2-1, the complete variable domain reads DTGVSQNPRHKITKRGQNVTFRCDPISEHNRLYWYRQTLGQGPEFLTYFQNEAQLEKSRLLSDRFSAERPKGSFSTLEIQRTEQGDSAMYLCASSPQGASYNEQFFGPGTRLTVL.

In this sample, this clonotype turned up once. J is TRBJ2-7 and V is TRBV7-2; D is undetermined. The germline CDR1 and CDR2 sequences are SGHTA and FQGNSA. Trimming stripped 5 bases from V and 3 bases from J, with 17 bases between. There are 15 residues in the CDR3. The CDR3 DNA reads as TGTGCCAGCAGCCGTCGAGGTCTCCCCTTCTACGAGCAGTACTTC. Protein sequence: CASSRRGLPFYEQYF.

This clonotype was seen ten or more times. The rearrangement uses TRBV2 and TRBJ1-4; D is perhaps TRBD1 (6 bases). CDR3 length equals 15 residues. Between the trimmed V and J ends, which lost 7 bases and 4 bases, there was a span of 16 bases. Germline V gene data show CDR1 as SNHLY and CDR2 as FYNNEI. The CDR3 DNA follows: TGTGCCAGCATCAAAAACAGGGCCCTTAATGAAAAACTGTTTTTT. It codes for CASIKNRALNEKLFF.

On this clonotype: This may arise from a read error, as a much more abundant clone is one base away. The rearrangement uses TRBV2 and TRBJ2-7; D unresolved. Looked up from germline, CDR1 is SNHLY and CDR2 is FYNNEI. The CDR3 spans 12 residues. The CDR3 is CASIPGTYERYF. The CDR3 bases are TGTGCCAGCATTCCGGGTACCTACGAGCGGTACTTC.